This TCR beta chain emerged from a study of T-cell memory formation after mild COVID-19. CDR1 SGHRS and CDR2 YFSETQ come from the germline V gene. The length of the CDR3 is 16 residues. V was clipped by 3 bases and J by 7 bases; unmatched bases: 10. The table lists this clonotype with many counts. Via MiXCR, TCRdb re-called the 5' RACE reads, giving one row per CDR3 protein. The sample gives approximately 300,000 distinct CDR3 sequences, around a sixth of which show up once; around 24% is in the top ten. V is TRBV5-1 and J is TRBJ2-1; TRBD2 aligns across 10 bases. This TCR was recovered from a man between 18 and 29 years old who had mild COVID-19 (a few samples of this study predate the infection). Cell type and time point are not known. Specimen: PBMCs or a T cell subset sorted from them (not recorded which). The CDR3 loop reads CASSSNSGGAGNEQFF. In nucleotides, the CDR3 is TGCGCCAGCAGCTCGAACAGCGGGGGGGCAGGGAATGAGCAGTTCTTC. Variable domain in full (rest from reference TRBV5-1 and TRBJ2-1): KAGVTQTPRYLIKTRGQQVTLSCSPISGHRSVSWYQQTPGQGLQFLFEYFSETQRNKGNFPGRFSGRQFSNSRSEMNVSTLELGDSALYLCASSSNSGGAGNEQFFGPGTRLTVL.